These 19 T cell receptor beta chains share one sample of origin, sequenced in a study of human versus mouse CDR3 diversity and MHC coevolution. Using immunoSEQ multiplex PCR, the repertoire was profiled, and TCRdb retains in-frame clones only, with some absent. The profile covers approximately 81,000 clones, with 93% appearing a single time and over 1.3% taken by the ten largest. What was sequenced was naive CD4+ T cells from blood. Subset reported: CD45RO-negative CD62L-positive naive CD4 T cells. All receptors derive from a person aged 25 to 69 in good health.

V is TRBV18 and J is TRBJ2-7, with 11 bases matching TRBD2. The V segment lost 0 bases and the J segment 7 bases; nucleotides outside the gene matches: 8. Germline CDR1 is KGHSH and CDR2 is LQKENI. The CDR3 sequence is 16 residues long. CDR3 residues: CASSPPTSGMGREQYF. For the CDR3, the DNA is TGTGCCAGCTCACCACCGACTAGCGGGATGGGGAGGGAGCAGTACTTC.

To note about this clone: At one end the junction does not follow the germline gene, possibly because of a read error. In DNA form, the CDR3 reads TGTGCTAGCAGCCTCAGGGAAACCGGGGAGCTGTTTTTT. The encoded protein is CASSLRETGELFF. The chain has TRBV7-7 and TRBJ2-2, with D possibly TRBD1 on 5 matching bases. CDR3 size: 13 residues. Germline V gene sequence: CDR1 SSHAT, CDR2 FNYEAQ (reference sequence).

The V call is TRBV28, the J call TRBJ2-3, with 7 nucleotides matching TRBD2. The ends lost 7 bases at V and 0 bases at J; junction bases unmatched: 4. Germline-derived CDR1 and CDR2 are MDHEN and SYDVKM. The CDR3 contains 14 residues. The CDR3, as DNA: TGTGCCAGCACCTTAGCGGGCAGCACAGATACGCAGTATTTT. Translated, it gives CASTLAGSTDTQYF.

The chain links TRBV6-5 to TRBJ2-1; D is undetermined. The germline V and J ends were trimmed by 9 bases and 7 bases, with 16 bases remaining between them. The CDR3 contains 13 residues. The germline V gene has CDR1 MNHEY and CDR2 SVGAGI. As DNA, the CDR3 is TGTGCCAGTAGTCTCACAGAGCCGAATGAGCAGTTCTTC. It specifies CASSLTEPNEQFF.

This clone occurred once. The V call is TRBV18, the J call TRBJ2-7; D is perhaps TRBD2 (5 bases). The CDR3 extends over 15 amino acids. The germline CDR1 and CDR2 sequences are KGHSH and LQKENI. V lost 0 bases and J 4 bases, leaving 13 bases between the germline ends. This CDR3 is CASSPPTGSRYEQYF. The CDR3 nucleotides read TGTGCCAGCTCACCACCGACGGGGTCGAGGTACGAGCAGTACTTC. Variable domain in full (rest from reference TRBV18 and TRBJ2-7): NAGVMQNPRHLVRRRGQEARLRCSPMKGHSHVYWYRQLPEEGLKFMVYLQKENIIDESGMPKERFSAEFPKEGPSILRIQQVVRGDSAAYFCASSPPTGSRYEQYFGPGTRLTVT.

In its sample, this clone was seen once. This rearrangement joins TRBV7-9 to TRBJ2-7; 11 nucleotides line up with TRBD2. V shed 3 bases and J 2 bases; nucleotides not matched to a gene: 3. CDR3 length: 15 amino acids. Germline V gives CDR1 SEHNR, CDR2 FQNEAQ (reference sequence). As DNA, the CDR3 is TGTGCCAGCAGCTTCGGGACTAGCGGAACCTACGAGCAGTACTTC. Its protein is CASSFGTSGTYEQYF.

CDR3 sequence: CASSLAGLAKNIQYF. CDR3 DNA sequence: TGTGCCAGCAGTTTAGCGGGACTAGCCAAAAACATTCAGTACTTC. V and J are TRBV27 and TRBJ2-4; tentatively, D is TRBD2 (6 bases). The germline gives CDR1 MNHEY, CDR2 SMNVEV (reference sequence). The CDR3 length is 15 residues. V was pared by 2 bases and J by 0 bases, with 8 bases between.

The chain joins TRBV18 to TRBJ1-4, with a tentative D call TRBD1 (5 bases). CDR1 KGHSH and CDR2 LQKENI come from the germline V gene. This CDR3 comprises 15 residues. The ends were cut back, 3 bases at V and 1 base at J, with 9 bases in the middle. CDR3 residues: CASSPGRVTNEKLFF. CDR3 DNA sequence: TGTGCCAGCTCACCCGGCAGGGTAACTAATGAAAAACTGTTTTTT.

The V and J genes are TRBV2 and TRBJ2-7; tentatively, D is TRBD1 (6 bases). Trimming took 6 bases from V and 4 from J, leaving 16 bases between them. Germline CDR1 is SNHLY and CDR2 is FYNNEI. This CDR3 comprises 14 residues. CDR3 DNA sequence: TGTGCCAGCAGGGTTCAGGACAGACCTTACGAGCAGTACTTC. This translates into CASRVQDRPYEQYF. The full variable domain, completed using reference TRBV2 and TRBJ2-7, is EPEVTQTPSHQVTQMGQEVILRCVPISNHLYFYWYRQILGQKVEFLVSFYNNEISEKSEIFDDQFSVERPDGSNFTLKIRSTKLEDSAMYFCASRVQDRPYEQYFGPGTRLTVT.

This chain links TRBV5-1 with TRBJ2-2; perhaps TRBD1 as D (6 bases). The CDR3 extends over 14 amino acids. The ends were cut back, 4 bases at V and 6 bases at J, with 13 bases in the middle. Germline CDR1 is SGHRS and CDR2 is YFSETQ. CDR3 in DNA: TGCGCCAGCAGCCCATCAGGGGACCCCGGGGAGCTGTTTTTT. Protein sequence: CASSPSGDPGELFF.

This rearrangement joins TRBV18 to TRBJ1-1; the D gene is possibly TRBD1 (6 bases). With 3 bases removed from V and 1 base from J, the gap between germline ends came to 6 bases. Germline CDR1 and CDR2: KGHSH and LQKENI. The CDR3 has 13 amino acids. CDR3 residues: CASSPGANTEAFF. CDR3 nucleotides: TGTGCCAGCTCACCGGGGGCGAACACTGAAGCTTTCTTT.

The gene calls are TRBV6-5 and TRBJ1-5, with 7 bases lining up with TRBD1. Looked up from germline, CDR1 is MNHEY and CDR2 is SVGAGI. The CDR3 totals 13 residues. Losses at the gene ends were 4 bases for V and 5 bases for J; bases not matched to a gene: 2. Written as DNA, the CDR3 is TGTGCCAGCAGTTTGAGGGGGCATCAGCCCCAGCATTTT. Translation: CASSLRGHQPQHF.

J is TRBJ1-2 and V is TRBV7-2, with D hard to call. Germline V gene data show CDR1 as SGHTA and CDR2 as FQGNSA. This CDR3 has 15 residues. Trimming removed 5 bases at V and 6 bases at J, with 19 bases between. This CDR3 reads CASSHRDPSGDGYTF. The CDR3 nucleotides are TGTGCCAGCAGCCATCGGGATCCCTCCGGTGATGGCTACACCTTC.

The rearrangement uses TRBV4-2 and TRBJ2-7; maybe TRBD2 (6 bases). Germline V CDR1 and CDR2: LGHNA, YNFKEQ. This CDR3 region has 15 residues. V was shortened by 1 base and J by 0 bases, with 10 bases between the two germline ends. In DNA, the CDR3 is TGTGCCAGCAGCCAAGTTGGGGGGAGCTCCTACGAGCAGTACTTC. As protein: CASSQVGGSSYEQYF.

CDR3 nucleotides: TGTGCCAGTGGAGGAGGTAGCAATCAGCCCCAGCATTTT. It encodes CASGGGSNQPQHF. This chain links TRBV19 with TRBJ1-5; D remains unclear. V lost 8 bases to trimming and J lost 0 bases, with 8 bases between them. The CDR3 totals 13 residues. Germline assignment: CDR1 LNHDA and CDR2 SQIVND (reference sequence). Drawing the rest from reference TRBV19 and TRBJ1-5, the complete variable domain is DGGITQSPKYLFRKEGQNVTLSCEQNLNHDAMYWYRQDPGQGLRLIYYSQIVNDFQKGDIAEGYSVSREKKESFPLTVTSAQKNPTAFYLCASGGGSNQPQHFGDGTRLSIL.

The chain joins TRBV7-2 to TRBJ1-3; D is perhaps TRBD1 (6 bases). Per germline, CDR1 SGHTA and CDR2 FQGNSA. V was clipped by 0 bases and J by 8 bases, with 14 bases between them. The CDR3 length is 15 residues. CDR3 DNA: TGTGCCAGCAGCTTAGCGCGGGGAGGGGGTCACACCATATATTTT. Protein sequence: CASSLARGGGHTIYF.

This CDR3 is CAWSGGWQMNTEAFF. For the CDR3, the DNA is TGTGCCTGGAGTGGAGGCTGGCAAATGAACACTGAAGCTTTCTTT. The chain uses TRBV30 and TRBJ1-1; D gene unclear. Trimming left V 1 base short and J 0 bases short, with 12 bases between. Per the germline V gene, CDR1 is GTSNPN and CDR2 is SVGIG (reference sequence). The CDR3 runs 15 residues.

The J gene is TRBJ1-5, the V gene TRBV7-9, with TRBD1 matching 10 bases. Germline V gene sequence: CDR1 SEHNR, CDR2 FQNEAQ (reference sequence). V shed 1 base and J 7 bases; nucleotides not matched to a gene: 4. The CDR3 is made up of 15 amino acids. The CDR3 DNA is TGTGCCAGCAGCTTAGGGGACAGGGGCGGCCAGCCCCAGCATTTT. It translates to CASSLGDRGGQPQHF. The whole variable domain, remainder taken from reference TRBV7-9 and TRBJ1-5, is DTGVSQNPRHKITKRGQNVTFRCDPISEHNRLYWYRQTLGQGPEFLTYFQNEAQLEKSRLLSDRFSAERPKGSFSTLEIQRTEQGDSAMYLCASSLGDRGGQPQHFGDGTRLSIL.

The rearrangement uses TRBV28 and TRBJ2-7, with TRBD1 matching over 9 bases. Trimming removed 5 bases from V and 6 bases from J; junction bases left unmatched: 11. The CDR3 length is 15 residues. In germline, CDR1 is MDHEN, CDR2 SYDVKM. The CDR3 protein is CASSLPGTGKTEQYF. The CDR3, as DNA: TGTGCCAGCAGTCTCCCTGGGACAGGGAAAACCGAGCAGTACTTC.